This TCR beta chain was sequenced for a study of blood T cell repertoires in COVID-19. From germline, CDR1 is SQVTM and CDR2 ANQGSEA. Trimming pared 4 bases from V and 4 bases from J, leaving 13 bases between. This CDR3 region has 13 residues. Libraries were prepared by immunoSEQ multiplex PCR; TCRdb keeps only in-frame clonotypes and omits some of them. The sample lists 65,000 to 75,000 clones; roughly 84% were seen once. The sequenced sample was peripheral blood. The chain is built from TRBV29-1 and TRBJ1-1; D remains ambiguous. The clonotype originates from a man older than 75 with acute or convalescent COVID-19. Here the CDR3 DNA reads TGCAGCGTTGCCACCCGGGTCGGCACTGAAGCTTTCTTT. Amino acid sequence: CSVATRVGTEAFF.